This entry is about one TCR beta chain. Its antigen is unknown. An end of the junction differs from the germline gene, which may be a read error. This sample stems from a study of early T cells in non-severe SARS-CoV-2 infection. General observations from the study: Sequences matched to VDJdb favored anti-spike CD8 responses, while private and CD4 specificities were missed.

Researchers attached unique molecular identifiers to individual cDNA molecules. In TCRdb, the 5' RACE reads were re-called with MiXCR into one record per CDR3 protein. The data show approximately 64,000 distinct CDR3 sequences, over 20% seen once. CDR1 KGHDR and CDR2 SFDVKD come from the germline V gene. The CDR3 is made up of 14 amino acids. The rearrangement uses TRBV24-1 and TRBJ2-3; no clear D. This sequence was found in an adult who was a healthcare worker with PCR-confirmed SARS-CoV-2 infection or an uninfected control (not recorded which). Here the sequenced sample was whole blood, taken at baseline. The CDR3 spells CATSDSSSAETQYF. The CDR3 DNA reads TGTGCCACCAGTGATTCCTCAAGCGCAGAGACGCAGTATTTT.